This is a list of T cell receptor beta chains from one sample in a study of cytomegalovirus exposure and HLA in healthy donors. Profiling relied on immunoSEQ multiplex PCR, and the TCRdb table lists in-frame clones only, not all of them. This table holds fewer than 250,000 clones, approximately 78% found once. Specimen: PBMCs. The receptor set was obtained from a man aged 25 to 40 in good health and CMV-seronegative. The CDR3 runs from the conserved cysteine through the conserved F or W. A D gene is named only where the DNA matches it firmly. Only some rows state a clone size, as once, few, many or a class for expanded clones.

CDR3	DNA	size	D	V	J
CASSTTLEGLGPSEAFF	TGTGCCAGTAGTACCACCCTCGAAGGATTGGGCCCTTCTGAAGCTTTCTTT	NA	NA	TRBV19	TRBJ1-1
CSARVLDTQYF	TGCAGTGCTAGAGTTCTAGATACGCAGTATTTT	NA	NA	TRBV20-1	TRBJ2-3
CASSSASSSYEQYF	TGTGCCAGCAGTTCTGCTAGCAGCTCCTACGAGCAGTACTTC	NA	NA	TRBV28	TRBJ2-7
CASSYTRSTDTQYF	TGTGCCAGCAGTTACACCAGGAGCACAGATACGCAGTATTTT	NA	NA	TRBV6-5	TRBJ2-3
CASSPGTSLGDTQYF	TGTGCCAGCAGTCCCGGGACTAGTTTGGGAGATACGCAGTATTTT	NA	TRBD2	TRBV7-9	TRBJ2-3
CASSLGREYEQYF	TGTGCCAGCAGTTTAGGCAGGGAATACGAGCAGTACTTC	few	NA	TRBV28	TRBJ2-7
CASSLLRGELFF	TGCGCCAGCAGCTTGTTGCGCGGGGAGCTGTTTTTT	NA	NA	TRBV5-1	TRBJ2-2
CAISITSKQGGRSGELFF	TGTGCCATCAGTATTACCTCAAAACAGGGGGGAAGGAGCGGGGAGCTGTTTTTT	NA	TRBD1	TRBV10-3	TRBJ2-2
CSTGEQYF	TGCAGTACGGGGGAGCAGTACTTC	NA	NA	TRBV20-1	TRBJ2-7
CASTDPRRGTEAFF	TGTGCCAGCACCGACCCCCGCCGAGGGACTGAAGCTTTCTTT	NA	NA	TRBV2	TRBJ1-1
CASSLAGHVDYYYEQYF	TGTGCCAGCAGCTTAGCGGGACACGTAGACTACTACTACGAGCAGTACTTC	NA	NA	TRBV7-9	TRBJ2-7
CSVTKGKNTEAFF	TGCAGCGTTACAAAGGGGAAGAACACTGAAGCTTTCTTT	NA	NA	TRBV29-1	TRBJ1-1
CASRSAAGGKDTQYF	TGTGCCAGTAGATCGGCAGCGGGGGGAAAAGATACGCAGTATTTT	NA	TRBD2	TRBV19	TRBJ2-3
CAISPDRPSYEQYF	TGTGCCATCAGCCCCGACAGACCCTCCTACGAGCAGTACTTC	NA	NA	TRBV10-3	TRBJ2-7
CASSEGAQETQYF	TGTGCCAGCAGTGAAGGGGCCCAAGAGACCCAGTACTTC	few	NA	TRBV6-1	TRBJ2-5
CASTFSGQRNSPLHF	TGCGCCAGCACCTTTTCCGGACAGCGTAATTCACCCCTCCACTTT	few	NA	TRBV10-2	TRBJ1-6
CASSQDVAGNTGELFF	TGTGCCAGCAGCCAAGATGTAGCCGGGAACACCGGGGAGCTGTTTTTT	NA	NA	TRBV4-2	TRBJ2-2
CASSQDPGVDTQYF	TGTGCCAGCAGCCAAGATCCAGGGGTGGATACGCAGTATTTT	once	NA	TRBV4-2	TRBJ2-3
CASRDSTGGDTQYF	TGCGCCAGCCGTGACTCCACGGGAGGAGATACGCAGTATTTT	once	TRBD2	TRBV5-1	TRBJ2-3
CASSLNGGRDTEAFF	TGTGCCAGCAGCTTAAATGGCGGGAGGGACACTGAAGCTTTCTTT	NA	NA	TRBV7-3	TRBJ1-1
CASKSVGTGESPLHF	TGTGCCAGTAAATCAGTCGGGACAGGGGAATCACCCCTCCACTTT	few	TRBD1	TRBV19	TRBJ1-6
CASSYSRGTEAFF	TGTGCCAGCAGTTACTCTCGGGGGACTGAAGCTTTCTTT	NA	NA	TRBV6-5	TRBJ1-1
CASSRDYTGELFF	TGTGCCAGCAGCCGGGACTACACCGGGGAGCTGTTTTTT	NA	NA	TRBV7-3	TRBJ2-2
CASSQDPTGVPAGYTF	TGTGCCAGCAGCCAAGACCCGACAGGGGTGCCGGCTGGCTACACCTTC	NA	TRBD1	TRBV4-2	TRBJ1-2
CASSLGGGAGEQYF	TGTGCCAGCAGCTTAGGGGGTGGGGCCGGCGAGCAGTACTTC	NA	NA	TRBV7-8	TRBJ2-7
CASSPPQSFYGYTF	TGTGCCAGTAGCCCACCCCAGTCCTTCTATGGCTACACCTTC	NA	NA	TRBV19	TRBJ1-2
CASSPLYPGNTIYF	TGTGCCAGCAGTCCCCTCTACCCTGGAAACACCATATATTTT	NA	NA	TRBV6-5	TRBJ1-3
CASKRASTDTQYF	TGTGCCAGCAAGAGGGCTAGCACAGATACGCAGTATTTT	NA	NA	TRBV7-6	TRBJ2-3
CASSFGQGTDTQYF	TGTGCCAGCAGCTTCGGACAGGGCACAGATACGCAGTATTTT	NA	TRBD1	TRBV5-6	TRBJ2-3